This T cell receptor (beta chain) was identified during a study of cytomegalovirus exposure and HLA in healthy donors. Germline V gene data show CDR1 as SGHDN and CDR2 as FVKESK. V lost 2 bases and J 6 bases, leaving 10 bases between the germline ends. The CDR3 sequence is 14 residues long. The count of this clone is one. Its matching antigen is unknown. It was with 60 Vbeta and 13 Jbeta primers that the PCR ran. The protocol was immunoSEQ multiplex PCR, while the TCRdb copy is restricted to in-frame clones and leaves out a portion. The sample records 150,000 or so clones, roughly 81% being singletons. Overall study results and limits: It was taken for granted in presence/absence analyses that sequencing depth across donors was roughly uniform.

The sequence was collected from a woman under 30 in good health and CMV-seropositive. The sequenced sample was PBMCs. V is TRBV14 and J is TRBJ1-4; TRBD1 is a possible D gene (6 bases). The CDR3, as DNA: TGTGCCAGCAGCCAACCCGAGGGGGATGAAAAACTGTTTTTT. As protein: CASSQPEGDEKLFF.